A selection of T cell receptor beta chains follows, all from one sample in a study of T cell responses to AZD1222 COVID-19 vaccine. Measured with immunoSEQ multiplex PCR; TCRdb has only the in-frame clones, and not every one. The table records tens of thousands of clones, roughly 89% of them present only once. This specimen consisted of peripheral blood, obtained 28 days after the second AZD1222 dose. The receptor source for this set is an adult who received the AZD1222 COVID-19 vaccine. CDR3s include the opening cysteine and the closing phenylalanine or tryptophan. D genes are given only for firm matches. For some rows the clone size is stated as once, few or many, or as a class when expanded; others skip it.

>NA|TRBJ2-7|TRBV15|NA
CATSRAGDAYEQYF
TGTGCCACCAGCAGAGCTGGGGATGCCTACGAGCAGTACTTC
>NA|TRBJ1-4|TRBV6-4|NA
CASSSLVGEKLFF
TGTGCCAGCAGTTCACTCGTTGGGGAAAAACTGTTTTTT
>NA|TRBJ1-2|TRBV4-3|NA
CASSRTYRAGGGYTF
TGCGCCAGCAGCCGTACCTACAGGGCCGGGGGTGGCTACACCTTC
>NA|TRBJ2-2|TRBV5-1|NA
CASSLDTGELFF
TGCGCCAGCAGCTTGGACACCGGGGAGCTGTTTTTT
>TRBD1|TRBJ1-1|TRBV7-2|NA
CASSIQIRGRGTRRTEAFF
TGTGCCAGCAGCATCCAGATCAGGGGGCGCGGTACTCGTAGGACTGAAGCTTTCTTT
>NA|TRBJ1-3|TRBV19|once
CASTGQGRSASGNTIYF
TGTGCCAGTACCGGGCAGGGCAGATCGGCCTCTGGAAACACCATATATTTT
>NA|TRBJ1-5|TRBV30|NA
CAGSGGTNQPQHF
TGTGCCGGGTCGGGGGGTACCAATCAGCCCCAGCATTTT
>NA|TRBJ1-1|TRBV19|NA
CASSSKTGSTEAFF
TGTGCCAGTAGCTCGAAAACAGGGAGCACTGAAGCTTTCTTT
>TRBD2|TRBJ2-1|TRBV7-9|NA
CASSFGLAGAGEQFF
TGTGCCAGCAGCTTCGGACTAGCGGGAGCAGGCGAGCAGTTCTTC
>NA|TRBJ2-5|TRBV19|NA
CASSRQVVETQYF
TGTGCCAGTAGCCGACAGGTGGTAGAGACCCAGTACTTC
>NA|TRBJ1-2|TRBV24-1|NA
CATSGNNYGYTF
TGTGCCACCAGTGGAAATAACTATGGCTACACCTTC
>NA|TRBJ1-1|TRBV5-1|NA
CASSLVNTEAFF
TGCGCCAGCAGCTTGGTGAACACTGAAGCTTTCTTT
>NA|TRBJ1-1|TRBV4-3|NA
CASSQDRVNTEAFF
TGCGCCAGCAGCCAAGACAGGGTTAACACTGAAGCTTTCTTT
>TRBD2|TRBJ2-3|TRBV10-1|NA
CASTPGGEGSSTDTQYF
TGCGCCAGCACCCCTGGGGGGGAGGGGTCTAGCACAGATACGCAGTATTTT
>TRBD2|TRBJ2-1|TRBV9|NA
CASSPGLANNEQFF
TGTGCCAGCAGCCCGGGACTAGCGAACAATGAGCAGTTCTTC
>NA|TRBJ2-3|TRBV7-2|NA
CASSQAAGTDTQYF
TGTGCCAGCAGCCAAGCGGCGGGGACAGATACGCAGTATTTT
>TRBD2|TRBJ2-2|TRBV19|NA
CASSPLAGAPTGELFF
TGTGCCAGTAGTCCACTAGCGGGGGCTCCGACCGGGGAGCTGTTTTTT